These T cell receptor beta chains were read from a single sample in a study of blood T cell repertoires in COVID-19. TCRdb's copy holds only in-frame clones and misses some; the assay was immunoSEQ multiplex PCR. The data show approximately 450,000 clones, roughly 85% seen once. Sequences were obtained from PBMCs or T cells enriched from blood (not recorded which). These receptors were obtained from a woman under 30 with acute COVID-19. Each CDR3 is given with its conserved first and last residue. A D gene is named only where the DNA matches it firmly. Not every row has a clone size; where given, it reads once, few, many or a size class.

D gene: TRBD1; V gene: TRBV24-1; clone size: NA; J gene: TRBJ2-2; CDR3 protein: CATSDYKGTDNTGELFF; CDR3 DNA: TGTGCCACCAGTGATTATAAGGGGACAGATAACACCGGGGAGCTGTTTTTT
D gene: TRBD1; V gene: TRBV6-5; clone size: once; J gene: TRBJ1-5; CDR3 protein: CASSKQGDQPQHF; CDR3 DNA: TGTGCCAGCTCCAAACAGGGGGATCAGCCCCAGCATTTT
D gene: NA; V gene: TRBV24-1; clone size: NA; J gene: TRBJ2-3; CDR3 protein: CATSEGAWDTQYF; CDR3 DNA: TGTGCCACCAGTGAGGGGGCCTGGGATACGCAGTATTTT
D gene: NA; V gene: TRBV25-1; clone size: NA; J gene: TRBJ2-7; CDR3 protein: CASSGVEWGAYEQYF; CDR3 DNA: TGTGCCAGCAGTGGGGTTGAATGGGGCGCCTACGAGCAGTACTTC
D gene: NA; V gene: TRBV19; clone size: NA; J gene: TRBJ2-1; CDR3 protein: CASSTGLSYNEQFF; CDR3 DNA: TGTGCCAGTAGCACCGGACTCTCCTACAATGAGCAGTTCTTC
D gene: NA; V gene: TRBV5-1; clone size: NA; J gene: TRBJ2-7; CDR3 protein: CASSAEAEQYF; CDR3 DNA: TGCGCCAGCAGCGCGGAAGCCGAGCAGTACTTC
D gene: TRBD1; V gene: TRBV7-8; clone size: NA; J gene: TRBJ1-6; CDR3 protein: CASSFGQVGATGHSPLHF; CDR3 DNA: TGTGCCAGCAGCTTCGGACAGGTCGGGGCGACCGGGCATTCACCCCTCCACTTT
D gene: NA; V gene: TRBV5-5; clone size: NA; J gene: TRBJ1-2; CDR3 protein: CASSLVSNYGYTF; CDR3 DNA: TGTGCCAGCAGCCTAGTATCTAACTATGGCTACACCTTC
D gene: NA; V gene: TRBV3-1/TRBV3-2; clone size: NA; J gene: TRBJ1-2; CDR3 protein: CASSLIEGGYTF; CDR3 DNA: TGTGCCAGCAGCCTTATAGAGGGAGGCTACACCTTC
D gene: NA; V gene: TRBV18; clone size: NA; J gene: TRBJ1-5; CDR3 protein: CASSTYESNQPQHF; CDR3 DNA: TGTGCCAGCTCAACTTATGAGAGCAATCAGCCCCAGCATTTT
D gene: TRBD2; V gene: TRBV2; clone size: NA; J gene: TRBJ2-7; CDR3 protein: CASSEGLAGGGYEQYF; CDR3 DNA: TGTGCCAGCAGTGAAGGACTAGCGGGGGGAGGGTACGAGCAGTACTTC
D gene: NA; V gene: TRBV21-1; clone size: NA; J gene: TRBJ2-1; CDR3 protein: CASSKALSEQFF; CDR3 DNA: TGTGCCAGCAGCAAAGCGCTTAGTGAGCAGTTCTTC
D gene: TRBD1; V gene: TRBV28; clone size: few; J gene: TRBJ1-2; CDR3 protein: CASSLSGTGINGYTF; CDR3 DNA: TGTGCCAGCAGTTTATCCGGGACAGGGATTAACGGCTACACCTTC
D gene: NA; V gene: TRBV5-1; clone size: once; J gene: TRBJ1-2; CDR3 protein: CASSTSSGGDYGYTF; CDR3 DNA: TGCGCCAGCAGCACCTCGAGCGGGGGGGACTATGGCTACACCTTC
D gene: NA; V gene: TRBV11-2; clone size: NA; J gene: TRBJ2-7; CDR3 protein: CASSLDRGSDEQYF; CDR3 DNA: TGTGCCAGCAGCTTAGATCGGGGTTCCGACGAGCAGTACTTC
D gene: NA; V gene: TRBV6-5; clone size: NA; J gene: TRBJ1-4; CDR3 protein: CASSYMQGDEKLFF; CDR3 DNA: TGTGCCAGCAGTTACATGCAGGGTGATGAAAAACTGTTTTTT